This is a list of T cell receptor beta chains from one sample in a study of T-cell memory formation after mild COVID-19. TCRdb itself ran the 5' RACE reads through MiXCR, one entry per CDR3 protein. Of around 510,000 distinct CDR3 sequences in the sample, about 20% are singletons; the top ten hold around 8.4%. Sequencing was performed on PBMCs or a T cell subset sorted from them (not recorded which). Receptor source: an adult woman who had mild COVID-19 (a few samples of this study predate the infection). Cell type and time point are not known. Each CDR3 is given with its conserved first and last residue. Fields, in order: clone size, V gene, J gene, D gene, CDR3 DNA, CDR3 protein. The D gene is left open where the match is weak. Size is stated for part of the rows, as once, few or many counts, or as a class when the clone is expanded.

abundance: many
v_gene: TRBV24-1
j_gene: TRBJ2-1
d_gene: TRBD2
CDR3nt: TGTGCCACCCAAATAGCGGGATCCTACAATGAGCAGTTCTTC
CDR3aa: CATQIAGSYNEQFF

abundance: .
v_gene: TRBV7-8
j_gene: TRBJ2-7
d_gene: TRBD1
CDR3nt: TGTGCCAGCAGCTTGGACAGGGCGAAGGGCGAGCAGTACTTC
CDR3aa: CASSLDRAKGEQYF

abundance: few
v_gene: TRBV19
j_gene: TRBJ2-7
d_gene: TRBD2
CDR3nt: TGTGCCAGTAGTGTCGGGACTAGCGGGACTACCTACGAGCAGTACTTC
CDR3aa: CASSVGTSGTTYEQYF

abundance: few
v_gene: TRBV9
j_gene: TRBJ2-3
d_gene: .
CDR3nt: TGTGCCAGCAGCGTAGGGGGACTTCCCCGAGATACGCAGTATTTT
CDR3aa: CASSVGGLPRDTQYF

abundance: .
v_gene: TRBV6-5
j_gene: TRBJ1-2
d_gene: .
CDR3nt: TGTGCCAGCAGTTCCCCGGGGGGATCGGACTATGGCTACACCTTC
CDR3aa: CASSSPGGSDYGYTF

abundance: .
v_gene: TRBV20-1
j_gene: TRBJ2-3
d_gene: .
CDR3nt: TGCAGTGCTAGACGGATCACGACCCGACCAGATACGCAGTATTTT
CDR3aa: CSARRITTRPDTQYF

abundance: .
v_gene: TRBV30
j_gene: TRBJ2-3
d_gene: .
CDR3nt: TGTGCCTGGAGCGGCGGGACCACAGATACGCAGTATTTT
CDR3aa: CAWSGGTTDTQYF

abundance: .
v_gene: TRBV20-1
j_gene: TRBJ2-7
d_gene: .
CDR3nt: TGCAGTGTGCTGGACCAGCGGAGAATTTACGAGCAGTACTTC
CDR3aa: CSVLDQRRIYEQYF

abundance: .
v_gene: TRBV20-1
j_gene: TRBJ2-1
d_gene: TRBD2
CDR3nt: TGCAGTGCTAGAACTAGCGGGGGGGCCTACAATGAGCAGTTCTTC
CDR3aa: CSARTSGGAYNEQFF

abundance: .
v_gene: TRBV5-1
j_gene: TRBJ2-7
d_gene: TRBD2
CDR3nt: TGCGCCAGCAGCTCCCGGGGGGAGAGCTCCTACGAGCAGTACTTC
CDR3aa: CASSSRGESSYEQYF

abundance: .
v_gene: TRBV5-5
j_gene: TRBJ1-6
d_gene: .
CDR3nt: TGTGCCAGCAGCCTGTGGGTCGCGAAGAAGGAATCACCCCTCCACTTT
CDR3aa: CASSLWVAKKESPLHF

abundance: many
v_gene: TRBV7-2
j_gene: TRBJ1-4
d_gene: TRBD1
CDR3nt: TGTGCCAGCAGCTTAACAGGGGGGAATGAAAAACTGTTTTTT
CDR3aa: CASSLTGGNEKLFF

abundance: .
v_gene: TRBV4-1
j_gene: TRBJ1-5
d_gene: .
CDR3nt: TGCGCCAGCAGCCAACCTTCAGGGGATAGCAATCAGCCCCAGCATTTT
CDR3aa: CASSQPSGDSNQPQHF

abundance: .
v_gene: TRBV7-2
j_gene: TRBJ2-3
d_gene: TRBD2
CDR3nt: TGTGCCAGCAGAGTCAGTAGCGGGAGGAGGTCAGATACGCAGTATTTT
CDR3aa: CASRVSSGRRSDTQYF

abundance: few
v_gene: TRBV5-1
j_gene: TRBJ1-4
d_gene: .
CDR3nt: TGCGCCAGCAGCTTGGGTCCAGCAACTAATGAAAAACTGTTTTTT
CDR3aa: CASSLGPATNEKLFF

abundance: many
v_gene: TRBV10-3
j_gene: TRBJ2-1
d_gene: TRBD2
CDR3nt: TGTGCCATCAGTGGATCTAGCGGAGACTCCTACAATGAGCAGTTCTTC
CDR3aa: CAISGSSGDSYNEQFF

abundance: few
v_gene: TRBV6-6
j_gene: TRBJ1-6
d_gene: TRBD1
CDR3nt: TGTGCCAGCAGTTTTTTAACCGGGACAGGGAAGAATTCACCCCTCCACTTT
CDR3aa: CASSFLTGTGKNSPLHF

abundance: .
v_gene: TRBV7-2
j_gene: TRBJ2-3
d_gene: TRBD2
CDR3nt: TGTGCCAGCAGCTCCGTAAGGGGAGGGTATACGCAGTATTTT
CDR3aa: CASSSVRGGYTQYF

abundance: few
v_gene: TRBV5-1
j_gene: TRBJ2-2
d_gene: .
CDR3nt: TGCGCCAGCAGCACAGACAGTCTCATAGGGGAGCTGTTTTTT
CDR3aa: CASSTDSLIGELFF

abundance: .
v_gene: TRBV29-1
j_gene: TRBJ2-5
d_gene: .
CDR3nt: TGCAGCGTCGACAGTCCACCACAAGAGACCCAGTACTTC
CDR3aa: CSVDSPPQETQYF

abundance: few
v_gene: TRBV15
j_gene: TRBJ2-7
d_gene: .
CDR3nt: TGTGCCACCAGCAGGGCGACCGACGGCCTCCACGAGCAGTACTTC
CDR3aa: CATSRATDGLHEQYF

abundance: .
v_gene: TRBV15
j_gene: TRBJ2-1
d_gene: TRBD2
CDR3nt: TGTGCCACCAGCAGACAGGGACTAGCGGGAGGGAATGAGCAGTTCTTC
CDR3aa: CATSRQGLAGGNEQFF

abundance: .
v_gene: TRBV9
j_gene: TRBJ2-5
d_gene: TRBD2
CDR3nt: TGTGCCAGCAGCCACCGACTAGCGGGAGGGGAAGAGACCCAGTACTTC
CDR3aa: CASSHRLAGGEETQYF

abundance: .
v_gene: TRBV5-5
j_gene: TRBJ2-1
d_gene: .
CDR3nt: TGTGCCAGCAGCTTGGGGTCGCCGGGTACTTACAATGAGCAGTTCTTC
CDR3aa: CASSLGSPGTYNEQFF

abundance: few
v_gene: TRBV5-5
j_gene: TRBJ2-1
d_gene: TRBD2
CDR3nt: TGTGCCAGCAGCTCTAAGACTAGCGGGGTTTTTAATGAGCAGTTCTTC
CDR3aa: CASSSKTSGVFNEQFF

abundance: .
v_gene: TRBV7-8
j_gene: TRBJ2-3
d_gene: TRBD2
CDR3nt: TGTGCCAGCAGCTTATTGGGGGGGTTCTCAGATACGCAGTATTTT
CDR3aa: CASSLLGGFSDTQYF

abundance: .
v_gene: TRBV3-1
j_gene: TRBJ1-2
d_gene: .
CDR3nt: TGTGCCAGCAGCCAAGTGTCAGGGGCTGGAGGCTACACCTTC
CDR3aa: CASSQVSGAGGYTF

abundance: many
v_gene: TRBV3-1
j_gene: TRBJ2-1
d_gene: TRBD1
CDR3nt: TGTGCCAGCAGTCTAGACAGGGGTGCCTACAATGAGCAGTTCTTC
CDR3aa: CASSLDRGAYNEQFF

abundance: few
v_gene: TRBV5-5
j_gene: TRBJ1-1
d_gene: .
CDR3nt: TGTGCCAGCAGCTTGGTGATTGTGGCAGCGAACACTGAAGCTTTCTTT
CDR3aa: CASSLVIVAANTEAFF

abundance: .
v_gene: TRBV6-5
j_gene: TRBJ2-1
d_gene: TRBD1
CDR3nt: TGTGCCAGCAGTTGGACAGGGGAGACGAATGAGCAGTTCTTC
CDR3aa: CASSWTGETNEQFF

abundance: few
v_gene: TRBV7-6
j_gene: TRBJ2-1
d_gene: .
CDR3nt: TGTGCCAGCAGCTTAGAGCGCGGTCCGACGGGAGAGCAGTTCTTC
CDR3aa: CASSLERGPTGEQFF

abundance: .
v_gene: TRBV29-1
j_gene: TRBJ1-2
d_gene: .
CDR3nt: TGCAGCGTTAACGACAGAGACTATGGCTACACCTTC
CDR3aa: CSVNDRDYGYTF

abundance: .
v_gene: TRBV11-3
j_gene: TRBJ2-2
d_gene: .
CDR3nt: TGTGCCAGCAGCTTAGGGAGAAGCCCTACCGGGGAGCTGTTTTTT
CDR3aa: CASSLGRSPTGELFF

abundance: few
v_gene: TRBV12-3/TRBV12-4
j_gene: TRBJ2-2
d_gene: .
CDR3nt: TGTGCCAGCAGACAGAACACCGGGGAGCTGTTTTTT
CDR3aa: CASRQNTGELFF

abundance: .
v_gene: TRBV5-1
j_gene: TRBJ2-1
d_gene: .
CDR3nt: TGCGCCAGCAACGAAATGTCCTACAATGAGCAGTTCTTC
CDR3aa: CASNEMSYNEQFF

abundance: .
v_gene: TRBV6-1
j_gene: TRBJ2-7
d_gene: .
CDR3nt: TGTGCCAGCAGTGATGGGCTTGCCGAGCAGTACTTC
CDR3aa: CASSDGLAEQYF

abundance: .
v_gene: TRBV7-9
j_gene: TRBJ2-5
d_gene: TRBD1
CDR3nt: TGTGCCAGCAGCCCTCCAGGACAGGGGATTTTTGAGACCCAGTACTTC
CDR3aa: CASSPPGQGIFETQYF

abundance: .
v_gene: TRBV7-9
j_gene: TRBJ1-2
d_gene: TRBD1
CDR3nt: TGTGCCAGCAGCGGACCGGACAGGGTCGTCTATGGCTACACCTTC
CDR3aa: CASSGPDRVVYGYTF

abundance: .
v_gene: TRBV5-1
j_gene: TRBJ2-3
d_gene: TRBD1
CDR3nt: TGCGCCAGCAGCTCAAGGCCGACCGGGACAGGGAGCACAGATACGCAGTATTTT
CDR3aa: CASSSRPTGTGSTDTQYF

abundance: many
v_gene: TRBV7-9
j_gene: TRBJ1-4
d_gene: .
CDR3nt: TGTGCCAGCAGCTCAATCAGGGGCGATGCAACTAATGAAAAACTGTTTTTT
CDR3aa: CASSSIRGDATNEKLFF

abundance: .
v_gene: TRBV12-3/TRBV12-4
j_gene: TRBJ1-6
d_gene: .
CDR3nt: TGTGCCAGCAGTTTTATAGGAGAGGGTTCACCCCTCCACTTT
CDR3aa: CASSFIGEGSPLHF

abundance: .
v_gene: TRBV12-3/TRBV12-4
j_gene: TRBJ2-7
d_gene: TRBD2
CDR3nt: TGTGCCAGCAACTTCGCGGGGGGGCTCGACTACGAGCAGTACTTC
CDR3aa: CASNFAGGLDYEQYF

abundance: many
v_gene: TRBV7-9
j_gene: TRBJ2-7
d_gene: .
CDR3nt: TGTGCCAGCAGCACCTCTCTGGGAACCTTCCAATTGGGCGAGCAGTACTTC
CDR3aa: CASSTSLGTFQLGEQYF

abundance: few
v_gene: TRBV19
j_gene: TRBJ2-5
d_gene: .
CDR3nt: TGTGCCAGTATGGGGTCGGCTGTAGAGACCCAGTACTTC
CDR3aa: CASMGSAVETQYF

abundance: few
v_gene: TRBV24-1
j_gene: TRBJ1-4
d_gene: TRBD1
CDR3nt: TGTGCCACCAGTGATCGATACACGGACAGGGAAAAACTGTTTTTT
CDR3aa: CATSDRYTDREKLFF

abundance: .
v_gene: TRBV7-7
j_gene: TRBJ2-2
d_gene: .
CDR3nt: TGTGCTAGCAGCCGAGGGACCGCCGGGAACACCGGGGAGCTGTTTTTT
CDR3aa: CASSRGTAGNTGELFF

abundance: .
v_gene: TRBV6-6
j_gene: TRBJ1-5
d_gene: .
CDR3nt: TGTGCCAGCACCGAGGGGGATCAGCCCCAGCATTTT
CDR3aa: CASTEGDQPQHF

abundance: .
v_gene: TRBV5-1
j_gene: TRBJ2-1
d_gene: TRBD2
CDR3nt: TGCGCCAGCAGCTTGGCGAGACTAGCGGGAAATGAGCAGTTCTTC
CDR3aa: CASSLARLAGNEQFF

abundance: few
v_gene: TRBV12-3/TRBV12-4
j_gene: TRBJ2-1
d_gene: .
CDR3nt: TGTGCCAGCGGAATCAGACAGCGGTATTACAATGAGCAGTTCTTC
CDR3aa: CASGIRQRYYNEQFF

abundance: few
v_gene: TRBV5-1
j_gene: TRBJ2-6
d_gene: .
CDR3nt: TGCGCCAGCAGCTTGGGGACGGCCACAGGGGCCAACGTCCTGACTTTC
CDR3aa: CASSLGTATGANVLTF

abundance: few
v_gene: TRBV7-2
j_gene: TRBJ2-7
d_gene: .
CDR3nt: TGTGCCAGCAGCTTGCGAGGGGGGGCGGACGAGCAGTACTTC
CDR3aa: CASSLRGGADEQYF

abundance: .
v_gene: TRBV30
j_gene: TRBJ2-5
d_gene: .
CDR3nt: TGTGCCTGGAGTTTAGGACAAGAGACCCAGTACTTC
CDR3aa: CAWSLGQETQYF

abundance: few
v_gene: TRBV20-1
j_gene: TRBJ1-5
d_gene: .
CDR3nt: TGCAGTGCTAGAGGGGGGCACCTAAATCAGCCCCAGCATTTT
CDR3aa: CSARGGHLNQPQHF

abundance: .
v_gene: TRBV2
j_gene: TRBJ2-1
d_gene: .
CDR3nt: TGTGCCAGCAGTGACACTGGTGAGCAGTTCTTC
CDR3aa: CASSDTGEQFF

abundance: .
v_gene: TRBV5-1
j_gene: TRBJ1-5
d_gene: TRBD1
CDR3nt: TGCGCCAGCAGCCTGGGGACAGGGGTGTTTCAGCCCCAGCATTTT
CDR3aa: CASSLGTGVFQPQHF

abundance: .
v_gene: TRBV12-3/TRBV12-4
j_gene: TRBJ2-1
d_gene: .
CDR3nt: TGTGCCAGCAGCTCATACCAGGGGAGGAATGAGCAGTTCTTC
CDR3aa: CASSSYQGRNEQFF

abundance: .
v_gene: TRBV7-2
j_gene: TRBJ2-3
d_gene: TRBD2
CDR3nt: TGTGCCAGCAGCATCGTATGGGTAGCGGGGGTCACAGATACGCAGTATTTT
CDR3aa: CASSIVWVAGVTDTQYF

abundance: many
v_gene: TRBV14
j_gene: TRBJ1-2
d_gene: .
CDR3nt: TGTGCCAGCAGCTCCGGACAGCTTAAAGCTAACTATGGCTACACCTTC
CDR3aa: CASSSGQLKANYGYTF

abundance: .
v_gene: TRBV29-1
j_gene: TRBJ1-2
d_gene: .
CDR3nt: TGCAGCGTTGACGAGAGCAGGGCGCTTATTCGTGGCTACACCTTC
CDR3aa: CSVDESRALIRGYTF

abundance: .
v_gene: TRBV5-1
j_gene: TRBJ2-1
d_gene: TRBD2
CDR3nt: TGCGCCAGCATGGTCGGACTAGGCTCCTACAATGAGCAGTTCTTC
CDR3aa: CASMVGLGSYNEQFF